This T cell receptor beta chain appears in the sequencing data of a study of shared T cell receptors in the human thymus. The CDR3 covers 17 residues. Germline loops: CDR1 LGHNA, CDR2 YSLEER. V was cut by 3 bases and J by 0 bases, with 15 bases left in between. This clone was seen a handful of times. The table came from immunoSEQ multiplex PCR; TCRdb's copy has only in-frame clones and leaves some out. The data show hundreds of thousands of clones, over 75% seen once. These records were also assigned to another study, of human thymus T cells.

The material sequenced was thymocytes. This receptor was taken from a boy younger than two with a congenital heart defect. The gene calls are TRBV4-3 and TRBJ2-4; a possible D gene is TRBD2 (6 bases). The CDR3 coding sequence is TGCGCCAGCAGCCAGGGGGGTGAAGATCTAGCCAAAAACATTCAGTACTTC. Protein sequence: CASSQGGEDLAKNIQYF.